Here is one T cell receptor (beta chain) with its context. The sample is drawn from a study of CD8 T cells in Susac syndrome. Reverse transcription of about 0.45 to 1 ug RNA was performed with random hexamers. Amplification of TCR beta CDR3 spanned 54 Vbeta and 13 Jbeta via immunoSEQ multiplex PCR. One entry per CDR3 protein results from TCRdb running MiXCR on the immunoSEQ multiplex PCR reads. The sample holds 240,000 or so distinct CDR3 sequences, 90% to 97% seen once. Peripheral blood CD8+ and CD4+ T cells were profiled by TCR beta sequencing. The TCR was taken from a human donor with Susac syndrome. The sample consisted of CD4+ T cells from PBMCs.

CDR3: CASSVKATGNTIYF. The CDR3 coding sequence is TGTGCCAGCAGTGTAAAAGCCACTGGAAACACCATATATTTT. The V call is TRBV2, the J call TRBJ1-3; D call uncertain. Germline CDR1 is SNHLY and CDR2 is FYNNEI. The CDR3 has 14 residues. V shed 4 bases and J shed 2 bases, with 9 bases lying between them.